The 28 T cell receptor beta chains reported below all come from one sample, sequenced in a study of T cell changes during pregnancy in multiple sclerosis. Assay used: immunoSEQ multiplex PCR; TCRdb lists only in-frame clones, some missing. The repertoire has tens of thousands of clones, 94% of them found once; the top ten carry about 3%. This material consisted of CD8+ T cells from peripheral blood mononuclear cells, taken in the third trimester of pregnancy. The receptors originated from a female donor with multiple sclerosis, enrolled in a pregnancy study.

The chain recombines TRBV7-2 with TRBJ2-7; unclear D gene. Between the trimmed V and J ends, which lost 0 bases and 6 bases, there was a span of 12 bases. The CDR3 covers 14 residues. Germline CDR1 reads SGHTA; CDR2 reads FQGNSA. The CDR3 sequence: CASSLAGPLIEQYF. CDR3 nucleotides: TGTGCCAGCAGCTTAGCTGGGCCTCTAATCGAGCAGTACTTC.

The chain recombines TRBV4-1 with TRBJ2-3, with 10 nucleotides matching TRBD2. The CDR3 totals 15 residues. The germline V gene encodes CDR1 MGHRA and CDR2 YSYEKL. V shed 4 bases, J shed 3 bases, and the junction held 4 bases outside the gene matches. CDR3 DNA: TGCGCCAGCAGCCTCATAGCGGGAGGTACAGATACGCAGTATTTT. Protein sequence: CASSLIAGGTDTQYF.

This clone turned up a few times. This chain links TRBV7-9 with TRBJ2-6; possible D gene TRBD2, 6 bases. CDR1 SEHNR and CDR2 FQNEAQ come from the germline V gene (reference sequence). The CDR3 has 13 amino acids. V was cut by 5 bases and J by 9 bases, with 11 bases left in between. The CDR3 is CASSIQEGNVLTF. CDR3 nucleotide sequence: TGTGCCAGCAGCATTCAGGAGGGCAACGTCCTGACTTTC.

This chain joins TRBV30 and TRBJ1-5; D gene unclear. This CDR3 has 16 residues. Germline CDR1 and CDR2: GTSNPN and SVGIG (reference sequence). Between the trimmed V and J ends, which lost 2 bases and 0 bases, there was a span of 14 bases. The CDR3: CAWSLIHVDSNQPQHF. In DNA, the CDR3 is TGTGCCTGGAGTCTGATCCACGTAGATAGCAATCAGCCCCAGCATTTT.

The chain combines TRBV7-9 with TRBJ1-2; 7 bases agree with TRBD1. The CDR3 extends over 17 amino acids. The germline V gene has CDR1 SEHNR and CDR2 FQNEAQ (reference sequence). The junction had 19 bases not matched to a gene; V was cut back by 5 bases and J by 7 bases. CDR3 sequence reads: CASSENRGKPPLGGYTF. The CDR3 nucleotides read TGTGCCAGCAGCGAAAACAGGGGAAAGCCGCCGCTTGGTGGCTACACCTTC. Variable domain in full (rest from reference TRBV7-9 and TRBJ1-2): DTGVSQNPRHKITKRGQNVTFRCDPISEHNRLYWYRQTLGQGPEFLTYFQNEAQLEKSRLLSDRFSAERPKGSFSTLEIQRTEQGDSAMYLCASSENRGKPPLGGYTFGSGTRLTVV.

The V call is TRBV5-6, the J call TRBJ2-1, with no clear D. The CDR3 sequence is 13 residues long. V gave up 0 bases and J gave up 7 bases, with 8 bases separating them. Looked up from germline, CDR1 is SGHDT and CDR2 is YYEEEE. The CDR3 nucleotides are TGTGCCAGCAGCTTGGGCCTATTAAATGAGCAGTTCTTC. Its protein is CASSLGLLNEQFF.

V usage is TRBV6-5 and J usage is TRBJ2-7; unclear D gene. The CDR3 loop spans 16 amino acids. Trimming shortened V by 4 bases and J by 4 bases, and 20 bases separated the two germline ends. Germline V gene sequence: CDR1 MNHEY, CDR2 SVGAGI. DNA of the CDR3: TGTGCCAGCAGTTTTTCGGCGGCGGCCTTGAGTTACGAGCAGTACTTC. As protein: CASSFSAAALSYEQYF.

The chain couples TRBV11-2 to TRBJ1-1; TRBD1 might be the D (6 bases). Germline assignment: CDR1 SGHAT and CDR2 FQNNGV. V lost 7 bases and J 4 bases, leaving 22 bases between the germline ends. This CDR3 spans 16 amino acids. CDR3 coding DNA: TGTGCCAGCATCCGAGGGGGGGGGCGGAGGGGCACTGAAGCTTTCTTT. Translating it yields CASIRGGGRRGTEAFF. Complete variable domain (other parts from reference TRBV11-2 and TRBJ1-1): EAGVAQSPRYKIIEKRQSVAFWCNPISGHATLYWYQQILGQGPKLLIQFQNNGVVDDSQLPKDRFSAERLKGVDSTLKIQPAKLEDSAVYLCASIRGGGRRGTEAFFGQGTRLTVV.

The gene calls are TRBV2 and TRBJ2-2, with 9 bases lining up with TRBD2. The CDR3 loop spans 15 amino acids. Germline lookup yields CDR1 SNHLY and CDR2 FYNNEI. Trimming cost V 5 bases and J 3 bases; bases outside gene matches: 4. DNA of the CDR3: TGTGCCAGCAGTCCTAGCGGGGCGTACACCGGGGAGCTGTTTTTT. As protein: CASSPSGAYTGELFF. The full variable domain, in which reference TRBV2 and TRBJ2-2 provide the parts outside the CDR3, is EPEVTQTPSHQVTQMGQEVILRCVPISNHLYFYWYRQILGQKVEFLVSFYNNEISEKSEIFDDQFSVERPDGSNFTLKIRSTKLEDSAMYFCASSPSGAYTGELFFGEGSRLTVL.

This rearrangement joins TRBV11-2 to TRBJ1-1; D may be TRBD1 (6 bases). CDR1 and CDR2 (germline): SGHAT, FQNNGV. The CDR3 loop spans 16 amino acids. Trimming shortened V by 2 bases and J by 1 base, and 14 bases separated the two germline ends. CDR3 in amino acids: CASSLTQGYENTEAFF. The CDR3 DNA follows: TGTGCCAGCAGCTTAACACAGGGATATGAGAACACTGAAGCTTTCTTT. The entire variable domain, with the rest obtained from reference TRBV11-2 and TRBJ1-1, is as follows: EAGVAQSPRYKIIEKRQSVAFWCNPISGHATLYWYQQILGQGPKLLIQFQNNGVVDDSQLPKDRFSAERLKGVDSTLKIQPAKLEDSAVYLCASSLTQGYENTEAFFGQGTRLTVV.

This rearrangement joins TRBV2 to TRBJ2-7; D is perhaps TRBD1 (6 bases). Germline V CDR1 and CDR2: SNHLY, FYNNEI. The CDR3 is 14 residues long. Trimming removed 4 bases at V and 9 bases at J, with 19 bases between. CDR3 loop: CASSGTGQITGQYF. The CDR3 nucleotides are TGTGCCAGCAGTGGCACAGGGCAGATAACGGGGCAGTACTTC.

This clone has just one count. J is TRBJ2-7 and V is TRBV5-1; 11 bases fit TRBD1. The V and J ends lost 4 bases and 6 bases, in that order; junction bases with no gene match: 6. The CDR3 runs 14 residues. From germline, CDR1 is SGHRS and CDR2 YFSETQ. The CDR3 DNA sequence: TGCGCCAGCAGCCCGGGACAGGGGGTTGCCGAGCAGTACTTC. This encodes CASSPGQGVAEQYF.

This clone has just one count. This chain connects TRBV5-4 to TRBJ1-3; TRBD1 matches 9 bases. Trimming cost V 4 bases and J 3 bases; bases outside gene matches: 5. Looked up from germline, CDR1 is SGHNT and CDR2 is YYREEE (reference sequence). CDR3 length equals 15 residues. The CDR3 DNA follows: TGTGCCAGCAGCAACAGGGGGCAGTATGGAAACACCATATATTTT. It yields the protein CASSNRGQYGNTIYF. The entire variable domain, with the rest obtained from reference TRBV5-4 and TRBJ1-3, is as follows: ETGVTQSPTHLIKTRGQQVTLRCSSQSGHNTVSWYQQALGQGPQFIFQYYREEENGRGNFPPRFSGLQFPNYSSELNVNALELDDSALYLCASSNRGQYGNTIYFGEGSWLTVV.

The chain is built from TRBV27 and TRBJ2-2; TRBD2 matches 7 bases. With V trimmed by 6 bases and J by 1 base, 8 bases remained unmatched. Germline V gives CDR1 MNHEY, CDR2 SMNVEV (reference sequence). The CDR3 is made up of 16 amino acids. CDR3 amino acids: CASSPSAGENTGELFF. DNA of the CDR3: TGTGCCAGCAGCCCCTCTGCGGGAGAGAACACCGGGGAGCTGTTTTTT.

The chain uses TRBV5-6 and TRBJ1-4, with a weak D call TRBD1 (6 bases). The CDR3 consists of 14 residues. Germline loops: CDR1 SGHDT, CDR2 YYEEEE. V was clipped by 7 bases and J by 7 bases, with 17 bases between them. The CDR3 sequence: CASQDGYRAEKLFF. The CDR3 DNA follows: TGTGCCAGCCAGGATGGATACAGGGCTGAAAAACTGTTTTTT. Looking up the rest from reference TRBV5-6 and TRBJ1-4 gives the full variable domain: DAGVTQSPTHLIKTRGQQVTLRCSPKSGHDTVSWYQQALGQGPQFIFQYYEEEERQRGNFPDRFSGHQFPNYSSELNVNALLLGDSALYLCASQDGYRAEKLFFGSGTQLSVL.

The chain couples TRBV29-1 to TRBJ1-1; D is uncertain. The CDR3 length is 14 residues. CDR1 and CDR2 from the germline V gene are SQVTM and ANQGSEA. V lost 0 bases and J 4 bases, leaving 12 bases between the germline ends. The CDR3 coding sequence is TGCAGCGTTGAAGAAGGAGGTCACGGCACTGAAGCTTTCTTT. Protein product: CSVEEGGHGTEAFF.

The rearrangement joins TRBV7-9 to TRBJ1-2, with D possibly matching TRBD1 (6 bases). CDR3 length equals 16 residues. CDR1 is SEHNR and CDR2 is FQNEAQ in the germline V gene (reference sequence). Trimming left V 5 bases short and J 5 bases short, with 21 bases between. In DNA, the CDR3 is TGTGCCAGCAGCACCGGGGACATCTCAGGCGCGTATGGCTACACCTTC. It is translated as CASSTGDISGAYGYTF.

V usage is TRBV14 and J usage is TRBJ2-3, with TRBD2 as a possible D gene (6 bases). Trimming took 5 bases from V and 6 from J, leaving 21 bases between them. The CDR3 extends over 16 amino acids. Germline lookup yields CDR1 SGHDN and CDR2 FVKESK. In DNA form, the CDR3 reads TGTGCCAGCAGCTGGTTCGGGACTTATATAGGGGATACGCAGTATTTT. It codes for CASSWFGTYIGDTQYF.

The rearrangement links TRBV19 to TRBJ1-2; TRBD1 aligns across 10 bases. CDR1 LNHDA and CDR2 SQIVND come from the germline V gene (reference sequence). The CDR3 contains 15 residues. The V and J ends lost 3 bases and 1 base, in that order; junction bases with no gene match: 2. In DNA form, the CDR3 reads TGTGCCAGTAGTATGGGACAGGGGATTAACTATGGCTACACCTTC. This sequence encodes CASSMGQGINYGYTF. Full variable domain (missing parts from reference TRBV19 and TRBJ1-2): DGGITQSPKYLFRKEGQNVTLSCEQNLNHDAMYWYRQDPGQGLRLIYYSQIVNDFQKGDIAEGYSVSREKKESFPLTVTSAQKNPTAFYLCASSMGQGINYGYTFGSGTRLTVV.

The V and J genes are TRBV13 and TRBJ2-7, with TRBD2 matching 13 bases. V lost 2 bases to trimming and J lost 2 bases; unmatched junction nucleotides: 0. The CDR3 is made up of 15 amino acids. CDR1 is PRHDT, CDR2 FYEKMQ, per germline (reference sequence). The CDR3: CASSLTSGRAYEQYF. CDR3 in DNA: TGTGCCAGCAGCTTAACTAGCGGGAGGGCCTACGAGCAGTACTTC.

The rearrangement links TRBV5-1 to TRBJ1-3, with 7 positions matching TRBD1. The CDR3 length is 15 residues. Trimming took 3 bases from V and 0 from J; bases not matched to a gene: 3. The V gene's germline CDR1 is SGHRS and CDR2 YFSETQ. The CDR3: CASSWGQSSGNTIYF. The CDR3 DNA is TGCGCCAGCAGCTGGGGACAGTCCTCTGGAAACACCATATATTTT. Together with reference TRBV5-1 and TRBJ1-3, the CDR3 gives the full variable domain: KAGVTQTPRYLIKTRGQQVTLSCSPISGHRSVSWYQQTPGQGLQFLFEYFSETQRNKGNFPGRFSGRQFSNSRSEMNVSTLELGDSALYLCASSWGQSSGNTIYFGEGSWLTVV.

This clone was recorded only once. V gene TRBV10-2 combines with J gene TRBJ1-4; D remains ambiguous. The length of the CDR3 is 14 residues. Trimming stripped 4 bases from V and 8 bases from J, with 14 bases between. Germline assignment: CDR1 WSHSY and CDR2 SAAADI. The CDR3 DNA reads as TGCGCCAGCAGTGTCTCGTCGAGCGTAGAAAAACTGTTTTTT. This sequence encodes CASSVSSSVEKLFF.

The chain links TRBV5-6 to TRBJ1-1, with D possibly TRBD1 on 5 matching bases. The length of the CDR3 is 12 residues. The germline gives CDR1 SGHDT, CDR2 YYEEEE. Trimming left V 6 bases short and J 5 bases short, with 11 bases between. Written as DNA, the CDR3 is TGTGCCAGCACCAACGGGGGAACTGAAGCTTTCTTT. This codes for CASTNGGTEAFF.

By frequency in the sample, this clone is medium-sized. CDR3 sequence: CASSKASRAPQGNWGELFF. Written as DNA, the CDR3 is TGTGCCAGCAGCAAAGCGTCGAGAGCTCCCCAGGGGAACTGGGGGGAGCTGTTTTTT. V and J are TRBV21-1 and TRBJ2-2; TRBD1, the table's D call, was not compared with the DNA. TRBV21-1 is designated a pseudogene. The CDR3 consists of 19 residues.

V usage is TRBV28 and J usage is TRBJ2-1; 7 bases agree with TRBD2. V trimming: 5 bases; J trimming: 4 bases; junction bases outside the gene matches: 5. This CDR3 is 14 amino acids long. The germline V gene encodes CDR1 MDHEN and CDR2 SYDVKM. CDR3 in DNA: TGTGCCAGCAGTCCCACGGGACTATACAATGAGCAGTTCTTC. This encodes CASSPTGLYNEQFF.

About this clone itself: One junction end disagrees with the germline gene, perhaps due to a read error. V and J are TRBV13 and TRBJ1-3; 9 positions agree with TRBD1. CDR3 size: 15 residues. Germline CDR1 PRHDT, CDR2 FYEKMQ (reference sequence). CDR3 region: CASSIGQGTGNTIYF. DNA of the CDR3: TGTGCCAGCAGCATAGGACAGGGGACTGGAAACACCATATATTTT.

The chain is built from TRBV4-2 and TRBJ2-4, with D possibly matching TRBD2 (5 bases). The germline V gene has CDR1 LGHNA and CDR2 YNFKEQ. The V and J ends lost 0 bases and 2 bases respectively, with 17 bases between them. The CDR3 loop spans 18 amino acids. In DNA, the CDR3 is TGTGCCAGCAGCCAAGATTTAATAGGAGGTGGGCCCAAAAACATTCAGTACTTC. As protein: CASSQDLIGGGPKNIQYF.

CDR3 protein: CASSLIAILNTGELFF. Written as DNA, the CDR3 is TGTGCCAGCAGTTTAATAGCCATTCTCAACACCGGGGAGCTGTTTTTT. The V gene is TRBV28, the J gene TRBJ2-2; D is unclear. Germline CDR1 and CDR2: MDHEN and SYDVKM. V shed 2 bases and J shed 2 bases, with 12 bases lying between them. This CDR3 is 16 amino acids long. Filled out from reference TRBV28 and TRBJ2-2, the complete variable domain reads DVKVTQSSRYLVKRTGEKVFLECVQDMDHENMFWYRQDPGLGLRLIYFSYDVKMKEKGDIPEGYSVSREKKERFSLILESASTNQTSMYLCASSLIAILNTGELFFGEGSRLTVL.